Listed below are T cell receptor beta chains from one sample, sequenced in a study of T cells in Graves' hyperthyroidism and ophthalmopathy. MiXCR, run by TCRdb on the multiplex PCR reads, gives a single entry per CDR3 protein. This table has over 350,000 distinct CDR3 sequences, about 14% appearing once. Source material: blood. These receptors all stem from a man aged 50 to 60 with Graves' ophthalmopathy. Both conserved end residues are part of each CDR3. The D gene is left open where the match is weak. Size tells how often a clone was seen (once, few, many) or the class of an expanded clone, and some rows leave it out.

d_call j_call v_call clone_size cdr3_nt cdr3_aa
- TRBJ2-2 TRBV15 many TGTGCCACCAGCAGATCATTAGTGGGTCGGACCGGGGAGCTGTTTTTT CATSRSLVGRTGELFF
- TRBJ1-1 TRBV3-1 - TGTGCCAGCAGCCTCCTTGAGGGGGCTGAAGCTTTCTTT CASSLLEGAEAFF
TRBD2 TRBJ2-7 TRBV9 many TGTGCCAGCAGCGCGACCACGGGACTAGCGCCCTACGAGCAGTACTTC CASSATTGLAPYEQYF
TRBD1 TRBJ1-1 TRBV10-3 many TGTGCCATCAGTGAGCCGGGACAGGGTGCCCCTTCAGTGAACACTGAAGCTTTCTTT CAISEPGQGAPSVNTEAFF
- TRBJ2-7 TRBV2 many TGTGCCAGCAGTGAACAGGACTACGAGCAGTACTTC CASSEQDYEQYF
- TRBJ2-2 TRBV2 many TGTGCCAGCAGAGGGGAGGCGTATACCGGGGAGCTGTTTTTT CASRGEAYTGELFF
TRBD1 TRBJ2-7 TRBV3-1 many TGTGCCAGCAGCCAAGACGGGACAGGGGCCTACGAGCAGTACTTC CASSQDGTGAYEQYF
- TRBJ2-1 TRBV11-1 many TGTGCCAGCACCTGCATAAAGCAGTTCTTC CASTCIKQFF
TRBD2 TRBJ2-1 TRBV7-9 - TGTGCCAGCAGCTATTTAGCGGGAGTAGGGAAAAATGAGCAGTTCTTC CASSYLAGVGKNEQFF
- TRBJ2-3 TRBV11-2 many TGTGCCAGCAGCTTAGATCTTCGCACAGATACGCAGTATTTT CASSLDLRTDTQYF
- TRBJ2-2 TRBV9 - TGTGCCAGCAGCGTACGACTGAACACCGGGGAGCTGTTTTTT CASSVRLNTGELFF
- TRBJ2-3 TRBV6-1 - TGTGCCAGCATCCTTGGTAAAGCGATCTTAACTAGCACAGATACGCAGTATTTT CASILGKAILTSTDTQYF
TRBD2 TRBJ2-7 TRBV11-2 many TGTGCCAGCAGCTTAGGGCGGGGGGCTATATCCGAGCAGTACTTC CASSLGRGAISEQYF
- TRBJ2-3 TRBV20-1 many TGCAGTGCCTCGACAGGTCCTAGCACAGATACGCAGTATTTT CSASTGPSTDTQYF
- TRBJ2-7 TRBV6-2/TRBV6-3 many TGTGCCAGCCACTCCCAGGTCCCCCCCTACGAGCAGTACTTC CASHSQVPPYEQYF
- TRBJ2-7 TRBV28 many TGTGCCAGCAGTCTGACGGTCTACGAGCAGTACTTC CASSLTVYEQYF
TRBD1 TRBJ1-1 TRBV27 many TGTGCCAGTACAGGGGGCCCGGGGAGCACTGAAGCTTTCTTT CASTGGPGSTEAFF
TRBD1 TRBJ2-5 TRBV5-1 few TGCGCCAGCAGCCCGAACCCCGGGACAGGGGAGACCCAGTACTTC CASSPNPGTGETQYF
- TRBJ2-1 TRBV19 many TGTGCCAGTAGTATGTTGGCAGGGGGGTGGGCGGGAGTCAATGAGCAGTTCTTC CASSMLAGGWAGVNEQFF
TRBD1 TRBJ2-7 TRBV20-1 many TGCAGTGCTAGCCTCGGACAGGGCTACTACGAGCAGTACTTC CSASLGQGYYEQYF
TRBD1 TRBJ2-1 TRBV5-1 many TGCGCCAGCAGCTTGCCGGACAGGGCCTCCTACAATGAGCAGTTCTTC CASSLPDRASYNEQFF
- TRBJ1-2 TRBV2 - TGTGCCAGCGACGTCAGAGCTAACTATGGCTACACCTTC CASDVRANYGYTF
- TRBJ2-3 TRBV5-6 few TGTGCCAGCAGCTTGGATCCGGGAGAGGTTGCAGATACGCAGTATTTT CASSLDPGEVADTQYF
- TRBJ1-3 TRBV29-1 few TGCAGCGTCGCAGGGACCGACTCTGGAAACACCATATATTTT CSVAGTDSGNTIYF
TRBD1 TRBJ1-5 TRBV28 many TGTGCCAGCAGTTCCACAGGACAGGGGTGGCATCAGCCCCAGCATTTT CASSSTGQGWHQPQHF
TRBD2 TRBJ2-3 TRBV6-1 few TGTGCCAGCAGTGCCCTTGGGACTAGCGGGAGCACAGATACGCAGTATTTT CASSALGTSGSTDTQYF
TRBD2 TRBJ2-3 TRBV20-1 - TGCAGTGCTAGTCCCAGCCCAACTAGCGGGAGGAAGGCCTACACAGATACGCAGTATTTT CSASPSPTSGRKAYTDTQYF
- TRBJ2-2 TRBV29-1 few TGCAGCGTTGGTGGCCCGAACACCGGGGAGCTGTTTTTT CSVGGPNTGELFF
- TRBJ1-5 TRBV20-1 many TGCAGTGCAGTTAATAGCAATCAGCCCCAGCATTTT CSAVNSNQPQHF
- TRBJ2-2 TRBV5-1 - TGCGCCAGCAGCCCCCGGGACACCAACACCGGGGAGCTGTTTTTT CASSPRDTNTGELFF
- TRBJ2-7 TRBV20-1 many TGCAGTGCTGCTGGGACGGGGAGCTCCTACGAGCAGTACTTC CSAAGTGSSYEQYF
TRBD1 TRBJ2-6 TRBV28 many TGTGCCAGCAGTTTCGCTGGGACAGGGGGCCATCTAGGGGCCAACGTCCTGACTTTC CASSFAGTGGHLGANVLTF
- TRBJ1-2 TRBV28 few TGTGCCAGCATTGGGACTGGGTATGGCTACACCTTC CASIGTGYGYTF
- TRBJ2-1 TRBV28 many TGTGCCAGCAACCTAGGCTCCTACAATGAGCAGTTCTTC CASNLGSYNEQFF
- TRBJ1-2 TRBV11-2 many TGTGCCACGGGGGTAGAGCCAGGGATGATTGGCTACACCTTC CATGVEPGMIGYTF
TRBD1 TRBJ2-5 TRBV7-8 - TGTGCCAGCAGCACAGGGGGCATCCCAGAGACCCAGTACTTC CASSTGGIPETQYF
TRBD2 TRBJ2-1 TRBV7-3 many TGTGCCAGCAGCTTTTGGACTAGCGGGACGAATGAGCAGTTCTTC CASSFWTSGTNEQFF
- TRBJ2-1 TRBV19 few TGTGCCAGTAGGGTCGGGTTCGGCAATGAGCAGTTCTTC CASRVGFGNEQFF
TRBD2 TRBJ2-1 TRBV3-1 many TGTGCCGCGGGGGTTAGCGGGTCGTACAATGAGCAGTTCTTC CAAGVSGSYNEQFF
TRBD1 TRBJ1-6 TRBV7-8 many TGTGCCAGCAGCTTAACGAACAGGGGAGCCTATAATTCACCCCTCCACTTT CASSLTNRGAYNSPLHF
- TRBJ1-2 TRBV6-5 many TGTGCCAGCAGTTACTCTCGTGCGGGTAGCTACACCTTC CASSYSRAGSYTF
- TRBJ2-7 TRBV12-3/TRBV12-4 few TGTGCCAGCTCCGAAGCAGGGCTAGTGAACTACGAGCAGTACTTC CASSEAGLVNYEQYF
- TRBJ1-5 TRBV18 many TGTGCCAGCTCACCACCGGGAGACGCAGGCAATCAGCCCCAGCATTTT CASSPPGDAGNQPQHF
- TRBJ2-1 TRBV7-7 few TGTGCTAGCAGCTTATACGAACTGGGCACAGAGCAGTTCTTC CASSLYELGTEQFF
TRBD2 TRBJ2-2 TRBV9 few TGTGCCAGCACCCGGACCGGGACTAGCGGGGTAGTCGGGGAGCTGTTTTTT CASTRTGTSGVVGELFF
- TRBJ1-1 TRBV14 - TGTGCCAGCAGCCAAGCTCTTAGGGTGAGCACTGAAGCTTTCTTT CASSQALRVSTEAFF
TRBD1 TRBJ1-2 TRBV6-1 - TGTGCCAGCAGTAGCGCTTCCGGGACAGGGTCCTATGGCTACACCTTC CASSSASGTGSYGYTF
TRBD1 TRBJ2-1 TRBV19 many TGTGCCAGTAGCCGGGACAGGATAAACAATGAGCAGTTCTTC CASSRDRINNEQFF
TRBD2 TRBJ2-7 TRBV20-1 many TGCAGTGCTTTATCAGCTAGCGGGCTGTACGAGCAGTACTTC CSALSASGLYEQYF
- TRBJ1-3 TRBV7-7 - TGTGCTAGCAGCCTCCCATGGGGGCCTGGAAACACCATATATTTT CASSLPWGPGNTIYF
- TRBJ1-2 TRBV5-8 - TGTGCCAGCAGCTCGTGGGGGGGCGCTTATGGCTACACCTTC CASSSWGGAYGYTF
TRBD2 TRBJ2-7 TRBV4-1 few TGCGCCAGCAGCCAGATGTCCGGGATAGAGGGACGGGGGACTAGCTCCGAGCAGTACTTC CASSQMSGIEGRGTSSEQYF
- TRBJ2-3 TRBV5-4 many TGTGCCAGCAGCGCCGGGACACAAGCTATCACAGATACGCAGTATTTT CASSAGTQAITDTQYF
- TRBJ2-1 TRBV19 - TGTGCCAGTAAGCTTTCCGAACCCTACAATGAGCAGTTCTTC CASKLSEPYNEQFF
TRBD2 TRBJ2-1 TRBV19 - TGTGCCAGTAGTAGCGGGAGAAACAATGAGCAGTTCTTC CASSSGRNNEQFF
- TRBJ2-7 TRBV20-1 - TGCAGTGCCTGGCGGACTACTGCCTACGAGCAGTACTTC CSAWRTTAYEQYF
- TRBJ2-3 TRBV6-1 - TGTGCCAGCAGTAATGACCCGCGTGATACGCAGTATTTT CASSNDPRDTQYF
- TRBJ1-5 TRBV18 few TGTGCCAGCTCACCTTCCGTATCGGGCTTCAATCAGCCCCAGCATTTT CASSPSVSGFNQPQHF
TRBD2 TRBJ2-3 TRBV3-1 many TGTGCCAGCAGCCTGAAGTCGGGAGGGGGGTTCAGAGATACGCAGTATTTT CASSLKSGGGFRDTQYF
- TRBJ2-3 TRBV5-1 many TGCGCCAGCAGCTTGGGTCCCTTAAGCACAGATACGCAGTATTTT CASSLGPLSTDTQYF